The clone carrying this T cell receptor beta chain occurred many times. Its antigen is currently unknown. The data stem from a study of early T cells in non-severe SARS-CoV-2 infection. Study in general: Chains were unpaired, as sequencing was done on bulk RNA from unsorted whole blood. Study findings and constraints: There was a bias toward anti-spike CD8 responses in VDJdb matching, which missed private and CD4 specificities.

Individual cDNA molecules received unique molecular identifiers. Via MiXCR, TCRdb re-called the 5' RACE reads, giving one row per CDR3 protein. The data hold some 42,000 distinct CDR3 sequences, with approximately 5.9% observed a single time. The source of this sequence is an adult who was a healthcare worker with PCR-confirmed SARS-CoV-2 infection or an uninfected control (not recorded which). The sequencing here drew on whole blood, taken at baseline.

CDR3 region: CASSGGARNEQFF. The CDR3, as DNA: TGTGCCAGCAGCGGGGGGGCCCGAAATGAGCAGTTCTTC. V usage is TRBV7-9 and J usage is TRBJ2-1, with D tentatively TRBD2 (7 bases). The CDR3 consists of 13 residues. Germline V gene sequence: CDR1 SEHNR, CDR2 FQNEAQ (reference sequence). Trimming removed 5 bases from V and 7 bases from J, with 12 bases in between.